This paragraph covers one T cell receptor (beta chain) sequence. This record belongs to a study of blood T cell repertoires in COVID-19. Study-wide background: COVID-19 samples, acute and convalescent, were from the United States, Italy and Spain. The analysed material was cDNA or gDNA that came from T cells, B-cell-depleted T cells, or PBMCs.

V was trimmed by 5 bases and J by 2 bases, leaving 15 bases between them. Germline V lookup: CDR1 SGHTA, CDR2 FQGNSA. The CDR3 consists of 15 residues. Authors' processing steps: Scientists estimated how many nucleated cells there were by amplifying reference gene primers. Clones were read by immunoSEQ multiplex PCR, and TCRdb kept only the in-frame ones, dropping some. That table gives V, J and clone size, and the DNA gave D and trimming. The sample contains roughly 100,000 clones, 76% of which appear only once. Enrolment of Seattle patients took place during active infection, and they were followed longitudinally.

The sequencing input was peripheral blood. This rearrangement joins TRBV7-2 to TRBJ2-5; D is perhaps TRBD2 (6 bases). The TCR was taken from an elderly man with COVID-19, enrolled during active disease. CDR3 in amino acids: CASSPFSGSQETQYF. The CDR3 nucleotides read TGTGCCAGCAGCCCATTTAGCGGATCTCAAGAGACCCAGTACTTC. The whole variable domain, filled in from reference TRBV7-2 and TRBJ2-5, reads GAGVSQSPSNKVTEKGKDVELRCDPISGHTALYWYRQSLGQGLEFLIYFQGNSAPDKSGLPSDRFSAERTGGSVSTLTIQRTQQEDSAVYLCASSPFSGSQETQYFGPGTRLLVL.